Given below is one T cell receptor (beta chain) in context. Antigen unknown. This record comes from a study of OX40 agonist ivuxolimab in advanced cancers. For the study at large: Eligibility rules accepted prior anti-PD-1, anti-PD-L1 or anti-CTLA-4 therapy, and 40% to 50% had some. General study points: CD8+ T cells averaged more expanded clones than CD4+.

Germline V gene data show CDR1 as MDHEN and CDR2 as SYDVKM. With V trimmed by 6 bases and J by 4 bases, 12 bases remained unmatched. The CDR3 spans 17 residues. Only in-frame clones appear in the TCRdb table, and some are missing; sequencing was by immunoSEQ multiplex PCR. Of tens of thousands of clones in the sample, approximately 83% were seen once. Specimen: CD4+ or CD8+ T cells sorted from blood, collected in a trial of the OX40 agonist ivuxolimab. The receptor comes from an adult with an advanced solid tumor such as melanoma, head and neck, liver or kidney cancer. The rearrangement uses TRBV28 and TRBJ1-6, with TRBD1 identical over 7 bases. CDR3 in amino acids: CASSSRGMGGYNSPLHF. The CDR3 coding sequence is TGTGCCAGCAGCTCCAGGGGGATGGGGGGTTATAATTCACCCCTCCACTTT.